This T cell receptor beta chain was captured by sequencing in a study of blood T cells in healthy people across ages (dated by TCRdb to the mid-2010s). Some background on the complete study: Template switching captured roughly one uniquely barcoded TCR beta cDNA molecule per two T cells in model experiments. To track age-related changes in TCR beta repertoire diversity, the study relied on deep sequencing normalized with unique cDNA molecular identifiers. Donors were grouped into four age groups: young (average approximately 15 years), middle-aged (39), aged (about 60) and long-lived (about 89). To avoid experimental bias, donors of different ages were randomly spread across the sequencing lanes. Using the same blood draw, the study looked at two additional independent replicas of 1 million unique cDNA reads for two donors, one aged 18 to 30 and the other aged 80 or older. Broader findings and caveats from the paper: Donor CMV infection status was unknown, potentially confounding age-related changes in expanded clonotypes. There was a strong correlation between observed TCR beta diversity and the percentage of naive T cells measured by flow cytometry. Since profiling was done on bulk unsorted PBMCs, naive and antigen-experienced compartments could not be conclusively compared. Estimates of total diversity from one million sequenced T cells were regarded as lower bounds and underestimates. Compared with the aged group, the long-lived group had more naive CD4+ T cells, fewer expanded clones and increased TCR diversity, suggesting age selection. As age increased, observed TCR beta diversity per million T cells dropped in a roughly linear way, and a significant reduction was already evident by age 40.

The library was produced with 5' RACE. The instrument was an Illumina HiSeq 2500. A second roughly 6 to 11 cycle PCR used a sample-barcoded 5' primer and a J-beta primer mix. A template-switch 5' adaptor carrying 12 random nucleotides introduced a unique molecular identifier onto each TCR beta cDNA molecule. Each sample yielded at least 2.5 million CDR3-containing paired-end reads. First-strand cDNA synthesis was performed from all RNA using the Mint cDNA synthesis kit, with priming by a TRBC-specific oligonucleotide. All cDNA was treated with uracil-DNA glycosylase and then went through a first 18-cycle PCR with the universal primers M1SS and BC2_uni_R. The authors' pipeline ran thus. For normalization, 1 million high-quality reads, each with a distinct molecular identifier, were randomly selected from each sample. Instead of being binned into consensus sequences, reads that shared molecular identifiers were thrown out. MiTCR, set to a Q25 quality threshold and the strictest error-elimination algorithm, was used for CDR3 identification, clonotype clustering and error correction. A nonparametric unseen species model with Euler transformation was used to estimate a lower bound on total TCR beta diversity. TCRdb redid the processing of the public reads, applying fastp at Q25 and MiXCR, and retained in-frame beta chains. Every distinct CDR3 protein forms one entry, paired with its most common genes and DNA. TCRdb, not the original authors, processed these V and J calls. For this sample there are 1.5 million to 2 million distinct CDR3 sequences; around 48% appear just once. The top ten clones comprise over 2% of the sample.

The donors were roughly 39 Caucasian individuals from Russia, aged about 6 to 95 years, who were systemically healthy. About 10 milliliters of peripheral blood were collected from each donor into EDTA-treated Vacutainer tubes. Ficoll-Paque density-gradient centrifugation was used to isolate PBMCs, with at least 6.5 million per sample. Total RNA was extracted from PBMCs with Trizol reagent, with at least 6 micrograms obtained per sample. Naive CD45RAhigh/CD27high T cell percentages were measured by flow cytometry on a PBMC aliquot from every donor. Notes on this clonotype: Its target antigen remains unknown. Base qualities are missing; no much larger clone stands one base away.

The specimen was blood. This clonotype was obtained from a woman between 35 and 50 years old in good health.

The nucleotides read TGTGCCAGTAGTATGTCGAACCAAGAGACCCAGTACTTC. This encodes CASSMSNQETQYF. The receptor chain draws on TRBV19 and TRBJ2-5; a confident D gene designation cannot be given. V is pared back by 3 bases and J by 0 bases, with 5 bases lying between the germline termini. In the germline V gene (reference sequence), CDR1 corresponds to LNHDA and CDR2 to SQIVND. Inclusive of the bounding cysteine and phenylalanine, the CDR3 is 13 residues long. Only the CDR3 portion is preserved as DNA: 39 bases, with reading frame beginning at the first base.